These 13 T cell receptor beta chains were all obtained from the same sample, sequenced in a study of blood T cell repertoires in COVID-19. Measured with immunoSEQ multiplex PCR; TCRdb has only the in-frame clones, and not every one. The table lists 40,000 to 60,000 clones, roughly 86% of them singletons. The sequenced material came from peripheral blood. The receptors here all came from a man aged 40-55 years with active COVID-19.

The V gene is TRBV13, the J gene TRBJ2-7, with D possibly matching TRBD1 (6 bases). This CDR3 contains 13 residues. Between the trimmed V and J ends, which lost 5 bases and 2 bases, there was a span of 10 bases. The germline V gene has CDR1 PRHDT and CDR2 FYEKMQ (reference sequence). The CDR3: CASSRGQPYEQYF. In DNA form, the CDR3 reads TGTGCCAGCAGCCGTGGACAGCCCTACGAGCAGTACTTC.

V is TRBV5-4 and J is TRBJ2-1, with D possibly TRBD2 on 5 matching bases. Trimming removed 1 base from V and 10 bases from J, with 9 bases in between. From germline, CDR1 is SGHNT and CDR2 YYREEE (reference sequence). There are 12 residues in the CDR3. DNA of the CDR3: TGTGCCAGCAGCTTGCGAGGGCGCGAGCAGTTCTTC. It specifies CASSLRGREQFF.

The chain employs TRBV28 and TRBJ1-5, with TRBD1 identical over 7 bases. The germline V gene encodes CDR1 MDHEN and CDR2 SYDVKM. The V and J ends lost 5 bases and 4 bases, in that order; junction bases with no gene match: 14. This CDR3 has 17 residues. CDR3 in DNA: TGTGCCAGCAGTCTGAGTTGGGGACAGTTAAATAATCAGCCCCAGCATTTT. As protein: CASSLSWGQLNNQPQHF.

The J gene is TRBJ1-2, the V gene TRBV18; 7 nucleotides match TRBD1. Germline CDR1 is KGHSH and CDR2 is LQKENI. Trimming cost V 2 bases and J 7 bases; bases outside gene matches: 10. This CDR3 contains 15 residues. CDR3 loop: CASSPETGSFFGYTF. CDR3 nucleotide sequence: TGTGCCAGCTCACCAGAGACAGGGAGTTTCTTTGGCTACACCTTC.

V and J are TRBV18 and TRBJ1-3; D unclear. The CDR3 runs to 16 residues. CDR1 is KGHSH, CDR2 LQKENI, per germline. V lost 1 base to trimming and J lost 7 bases, with 17 bases between them. CDR3 coding DNA: TGTGCCAGCTCACCACTGGAGTTGTCGCTCGGGAACACCATATATTTT. Protein: CASSPLELSLGNTIYF.

The rearrangement uses TRBV11-2 and TRBJ2-1; maybe TRBD2 (5 bases). This CDR3 region has 14 residues. Germline loops: CDR1 SGHAT, CDR2 FQNNGV. V was shortened by 7 bases and J by 0 bases, with 10 bases between the two germline ends. Written as DNA, the CDR3 is TGTGCCAGCACCGTAGCGACCTCCTACAATGAGCAGTTCTTC. Protein product: CASTVATSYNEQFF. Complete variable domain (other parts from reference TRBV11-2 and TRBJ2-1): EAGVAQSPRYKIIEKRQSVAFWCNPISGHATLYWYQQILGQGPKLLIQFQNNGVVDDSQLPKDRFSAERLKGVDSTLKIQPAKLEDSAVYLCASTVATSYNEQFFGPGTRLTVL.

V usage is TRBV19 and J usage is TRBJ1-4; TRBD1 aligns across 7 bases. The germline V gene encodes CDR1 LNHDA and CDR2 SQIVND (reference sequence). The CDR3 is 13 residues long. J gave up 3 bases and V 10 bases, and 5 bases lay outside the gene matches. DNA of the CDR3: TGTGCCACGCGGGACAGCCCTAATGAAAAACTGTTTTTT. Encoded protein: CATRDSPNEKLFF.

This clone was recorded once. The V and J genes are TRBV27 and TRBJ1-1; D is uncertain. Trimming took 4 bases from V and 1 from J, leaving 22 bases between them. The V gene's germline CDR1 is MNHEY and CDR2 SMNVEV (reference sequence). This CDR3 region has 18 residues. The CDR3 nucleotides read TGTGCCAGCAGTTATGCGGCCTCGAGTCCCAGAACGAACACTGAAGCTTTCTTT. Translated, it gives CASSYAASSPRTNTEAFF.

The sample holds a few counts of this clone. CDR3: CASSPGSGRNTEAFF. CDR3 sequence (DNA): TGTGCCAGCAGCCCGGGGTCAGGCAGGAACACTGAAGCTTTCTTT. This sequence joins TRBV7-3 and TRBJ1-1; D is undetermined. The V end lost 5 bases, the J end lost 1 base, and 14 bases lay between the germline ends. Per the germline V gene, CDR1 is SGHTA and CDR2 is FQGTGA. CDR3 length: 15 amino acids. Together with reference TRBV7-3 and TRBJ1-1, the CDR3 gives the full variable domain: GAGVSQTPSNKVTEKGKYVELRCDPISGHTALYWYRQSLGQGPEFLIYFQGTGAADDSGLPNDRFFAVRPEGSVSTLKIQRTERGDSAVYLCASSPGSGRNTEAFFGQGTRLTVV.

A few counts support this clone. The chain couples TRBV11-2 to TRBJ2-1; the match to TRBD2 covers 9 bases. Trimming removed 5 bases from V and 5 bases from J; junction bases left unmatched: 10. Germline assignment: CDR1 SGHAT and CDR2 FQNNGV. This CDR3 is built from 16 residues. The CDR3 loop reads CASSPRLAGVNNEQFF. The CDR3, as DNA: TGTGCCAGCAGCCCACGTTTAGCGGGAGTTAACAATGAGCAGTTCTTC.

This clone occurred a few times. The J gene is TRBJ2-1, the V gene TRBV6-1; D gene uncertain. The CDR3 sequence is 16 residues long. Germline lookup yields CDR1 MNHNS and CDR2 SASEGT. V was cut by 2 bases and J by 0 bases, with 11 bases left in between. CDR3 DNA sequence: TGTGCCAGCAGTGAACAGCCTCGGAGCTCCTACAATGAGCAGTTCTTC. As protein: CASSEQPRSSYNEQFF.

The rearrangement links TRBV25-1 to TRBJ1-6, with TRBD1 matching 7 bases. Germline CDR1 MGHDK, CDR2 SYGVNS. J was trimmed by 6 bases and V by 3 bases; bases with no gene match: 8. The CDR3 totals 16 residues. Here the CDR3 reads CASSDSMGQFNSPLHF. CDR3 nucleotide sequence: TGTGCCAGCAGTGACTCGATGGGACAGTTTAATTCACCCCTCCACTTT. Drawing the rest from reference TRBV25-1 and TRBJ1-6, the complete variable domain is EADIYQTPRYLVIGTGKKITLECSQTMGHDKMYWYQQDPGMELHLIHYSYGVNSTEKGDLSSESTVSRIRTEHFPLTLESARPSHTSQYLCASSDSMGQFNSPLHFGNGTRLTVT.

The chain recombines TRBV28 with TRBJ1-2, with TRBD1 as a possible D gene (5 bases). CDR3 length: 14 amino acids. V lost 8 bases, J lost 4 bases, and 17 bases lay in between. Germline CDR1 MDHEN, CDR2 SYDVKM. In nucleotides, the CDR3 is TGTGCCAGCTCCCTCCGGGACTTATTCTATGGCTACACCTTC. This sequence encodes CASSLRDLFYGYTF.